Sequencing of this TCR beta chain was carried out in a study of blood T cell repertoires in COVID-19. For the study at large: Samples came from the United States, Italy and Spain, spanning acute and convalescent COVID-19.

CDR3 size: 16 residues. The germline V gene encodes CDR1 SGHDT and CDR2 YYEEEE. V shed 4 bases and J 6 bases; nucleotides not matched to a gene: 11. Resolution of symptoms, clearance, or two negative PCRs was present in recovered Cohort 3 donors. Profiling relied on immunoSEQ multiplex PCR, and the TCRdb table lists in-frame clones only, not all of them. The sample contains hundreds of thousands of clones, around 88% of which appear only once. Sequencing was carried out using PBMCs or T cells enriched from blood (not recorded which). This chain connects TRBV5-6 to TRBJ2-2; 8 bases are a match to TRBD1. The receptor was derived from a woman aged 50 to 60 who had recovered from COVID-19. The CDR3 DNA follows: TGTGCCAGCAGCATATCCGGGACAGGATTGGCCGGGGAGCTGTTTTTT. The encoded protein is CASSISGTGLAGELFF.